Listed here are 27 T cell receptor beta chains from one sample, sequenced in a study of human T cells and chemical hapten exposure. TCRdb reprocessed the RACE reads with MiXCR, giving one entry per CDR3 protein. The sample consists of over 50,000 distinct CDR3 sequences, roughly 10% of them appearing once. This sample's time point: pre-sensitization, week 0. Treatment noted: therapeutic diphenylcyclopropenone sensitization with weekly scalp DPC. Total RNA was isolated from unfractionated whole blood. This specimen consisted of whole blood, obtained in connection with sensitization to the hapten diphenylcyclopropenone (DPC). These receptors were obtained from a woman aged 25 to 39 with alopecia areata. Some clones in this sample may be carry-over from other donors' samples.

This clonotype was observed many times. This chain links TRBV6-6 with TRBJ2-3; tentatively, D is TRBD2 (6 bases). V shed 6 bases and J shed 4 bases, with 14 bases lying between them. The germline gives CDR1 MNHNY, CDR2 SVGAGI (reference sequence). The CDR3 length is 14 residues. As DNA, the CDR3 is TGTGCCAGCAGAGCGGAGGGAAGTGCAGATACGCAGTATTTT. This translates into CASRAEGSADTQYF.

The J gene is TRBJ2-4, the V gene TRBV12-3 or TRBV12-4, with a tentative D call TRBD2 (6 bases). The CDR3 is 14 residues long. Trimming cost V 1 base and J 7 bases, with 11 bases left between them. The CDR3 reads CASSLGAGGNIQYF. CDR3 DNA sequence: TGTGCCAGCAGTTTAGGGGCAGGAGGGAACATTCAGTACTTC.

This clonotype was detected only once. A much larger clone lies one base from this, so it may be a read error. The chain employs TRBV6-2 or TRBV6-3 and TRBJ2-1; D is ambiguous. This CDR3 contains 14 residues. Germline CDR1 and CDR2: MNHEY and SVGEGT. Trimming stripped 4 bases from V and 5 bases from J, with 12 bases between. The CDR3: CASSSDRADNEQFF. The DNA of the CDR3 is TGTGCCAGCAGTTCGGACCGAGCCGACAATGAGCAGTTCTTC.

This clonotype was seen only a few times. The rearrangement uses TRBV4-1 and TRBJ1-5, with a weak D call TRBD1 (6 bases). The CDR3 extends over 14 amino acids. Germline values: CDR1 MGHRA, CDR2 YSYEKL. V was shortened by 4 bases and J by 4 bases, with 11 bases between the two germline ends. The CDR3 bases are TGCGCCAGCAGCCCGACAGGTTTTAATCAGCCCCAGCATTTT. Translating it yields CASSPTGFNQPQHF.

V gene TRBV5-5 combines with J gene TRBJ2-7; D gene unclear. The germline gives CDR1 SGHKS, CDR2 YYEKEE (reference sequence). The CDR3 sequence is 14 residues long. The V end was cut by 4 bases, the J end by 0 bases, with 11 bases between. The CDR3 region has the DNA TGTGCCAGCAGCCCGACGGTAAACTCCTACGAGCAGTACTTC. As protein: CASSPTVNSYEQYF.

This clonotype was counted only a few times. The chain links TRBV11-2 to TRBJ1-1; D is unclear. V lost 4 bases and J 4 bases, leaving 13 bases between the germline ends. Per the germline V gene, CDR1 is SGHAT and CDR2 is FQNNGV. The CDR3 is 14 amino acids. The CDR3 coding sequence is TGTGCCAGCAGCTCCAACAACATCGGCACTGAAGCTTTCTTT. It encodes CASSSNNIGTEAFF.

This clonotype has a handful of counts. The chain has TRBV7-9 and TRBJ1-3; no clear D gene. Germline-derived CDR1 and CDR2 are SEHNR and FQNEAQ (reference sequence). V was clipped by 5 bases and J by 0 bases, with 11 bases between them. This CDR3 has 15 amino acids. This CDR3 reads CASSTLWGSGNTIYF. CDR3 coding DNA: TGTGCCAGCAGCACCCTTTGGGGCTCTGGAAACACCATATATTTT.

This clonotype appeared a few times. The rearrangement uses TRBV9 and TRBJ2-2; D might be TRBD2 (5 bases). Trimming removed 0 bases from V and 3 bases from J, with 12 bases in between. This CDR3 has 16 residues. CDR1 is SGDLS and CDR2 is YYNGEE in the germline V gene. The CDR3 is CASSVELGPYTGELFF. The CDR3 DNA follows: TGTGCCAGCAGCGTAGAACTAGGTCCCTACACCGGGGAGCTGTTTTTT.

This chain connects TRBV7-3 to TRBJ2-5, with 8 positions matching TRBD1. The trim removed 3 bases at V and 5 bases at J, leaving 8 bases unmatched. CDR3 size: 15 residues. Germline V gene sequence: CDR1 SGHTA, CDR2 FQGTGA. The CDR3 loop is CASSFGPGGWETQYF. The DNA of the CDR3 is TGTGCCAGCAGCTTTGGTCCAGGGGGCTGGGAGACCCAGTACTTC.

In this sample, this clonotype turned up a few times. The CDR3 DNA reads TGTGCCAGCAGCCGGATACAGGGGTCCGTCATTCAGTACTTC. It specifies CASSRIQGSVIQYF. The gene calls are TRBV7-2 and TRBJ2-4, with 7 bases that match TRBD1. V gave up 5 bases and J gave up 9 bases; unmatched junction bases: 10. The length of the CDR3 is 14 residues. The germline gives CDR1 SGHTA, CDR2 FQGNSA.

This clonotype was recorded once. Mismatch with germline at one junction end may stem from a read error. The chain joins TRBV24-1 to TRBJ1-2; D possibly corresponds to TRBD1 (5 bases). The CDR3 sequence is 13 residues long. Germline CDR1 reads KGHDR; CDR2 reads SFDVKD. CDR3 coding DNA: TGTGCCACCAGTGATGTCCGGGACGTTGGCGACACCTTC. Protein: CATSDVRDVGDTF.

This clonotype was picked up many times. This chain uses TRBV18 with TRBJ2-1; weak D call: TRBD1 (5 bases). Germline V CDR1 and CDR2: KGHSH, LQKENI. V gave up 3 bases and J gave up 2 bases, with 14 bases separating them. There are 16 residues in the CDR3. The CDR3 DNA sequence: TGTGCCAGCTCACCCATACCACAGGATACCTACAATGAGCAGTTCTTC. It encodes CASSPIPQDTYNEQFF.

This clonotype was picked up many times. The chain carries TRBV12-3 or TRBV12-4 and TRBJ2-2, with no clear D. Trimming took off 7 bases at V and 3 bases at J, with 9 bases between the two ends. The CDR3 loop spans 13 amino acids. The CDR3 spells CASTPRHTGELFF. Here the CDR3 DNA reads TGTGCCAGCACCCCTCGCCACACCGGGGAGCTGTTTTTT.

This clonotype was counted a few times. This chain links TRBV25-1 with TRBJ2-3; 7 bases are a match to TRBD2. CDR1 is MGHDK, CDR2 SYGVNS, per germline. The J segment lost 6 bases and the V segment lost 2 bases, leaving 14 bases of the junction unmatched. The CDR3 runs to 17 residues. DNA for the CDR3: TGTGCCAGCAGTGAACAATATCGGTCAGGGCGGGGGGATACGCAGTATTTT. Translation gives CASSEQYRSGRGDTQYF.

The V gene is TRBV20-1, the J gene TRBJ2-7, with unresolved D. Germline V gene data show CDR1 as DFQATT and CDR2 as SNEGSKA (reference sequence). V lost 6 bases, J lost 0 bases, and 9 bases lay in between. CDR3 length: 12 residues. CDR3 nucleotides: TGCAGTGCCCCGGCTCCCTCCTACGAGCAGTACTTC. This gives the protein CSAPAPSYEQYF.

V usage is TRBV18 and J usage is TRBJ1-1, with no clear D. V was shortened by 4 bases and J by 1 base, with 7 bases between the two germline ends. CDR3 length: 13 residues. Germline CDR1 is KGHSH and CDR2 is LQKENI. The CDR3 DNA sequence: TGTGCCAGCTCACGTTCCGGGAACACTGAAGCTTTCTTT. This codes for CASSRSGNTEAFF.

The chain recombines TRBV5-5 with TRBJ1-1; possibly TRBD1 for D (5 bases). The germline V gene encodes CDR1 SGHKS and CDR2 YYEKEE (reference sequence). CDR3 length: 17 residues. The V end was cut by 0 bases, the J end by 1 base, with 16 bases between. The CDR3 sequence: CASSLADFGDSNTEAFF. CDR3 sequence (DNA): TGTGCCAGCAGCTTGGCCGATTTTGGGGACTCGAACACTGAAGCTTTCTTT. The complete variable domain, with remaining parts taken from reference TRBV5-5 and TRBJ1-1, reads DAGVTQSPTHLIKTRGQQVTLRCSPISGHKSVSWYQQVLGQGPQFIFQYYEKEERGRGNFPDRFSARQFPNYSSELNVNALLLGDSALYLCASSLADFGDSNTEAFFGQGTRLTVV.

The sample holds a few counts of this clonotype. The rearrangement joins TRBV10-3 to TRBJ1-2; 10 nucleotides line up with TRBD1. CDR1 and CDR2 from the germline V gene are ENHRY and SYGVKD. Unmatched junction bases numbered 5, after V lost 6 bases and J lost 4 bases. The CDR3 extends over 14 amino acids. CDR3 bases: TGTGCCATCAGCGGGGACAGGGGCCGCTATGGCTACACCTTC. As protein: CAISGDRGRYGYTF.

This clonotype was found many times. The chain employs TRBV10-3 and TRBJ2-7; D not resolved. The germline V and J ends were trimmed by 2 bases and 2 bases, with 4 bases remaining between them. CDR1 and CDR2 (germline): ENHRY, SYGVKD. There are 12 residues in the CDR3. The CDR3 protein is CAISETAYEQYF. CDR3 DNA: TGTGCCATCAGTGAGACCGCCTACGAGCAGTACTTC.

This clonotype has more than one count but fewer than ten. J is TRBJ1-5 and V is TRBV18, with no clear D. Germline V lookup: CDR1 KGHSH, CDR2 LQKENI. There are 15 residues in the CDR3. V lost 2 bases and J lost 1, with 9 bases in between. The CDR3 here is CASSPGRVSNQPQHF. CDR3 nucleotides: TGTGCCAGCTCACCAGGGCGGGTGAGCAATCAGCCCCAGCATTTT. The full variable domain, with the rest looked up from reference TRBV18 and TRBJ1-5, is NAGVMQNPRHLVRRRGQEARLRCSPMKGHSHVYWYRQLPEEGLKFMVYLQKENIIDESGMPKERFSAEFPKEGPSILRIQQVVRGDSAAYFCASSPGRVSNQPQHFGDGTRLSIL.

This clonotype appeared a few times. The chain is built from TRBV10-3 and TRBJ2-7; no reliable D call. The CDR3 sequence is 15 residues long. The germline V and J ends were trimmed by 6 bases and 2 bases, with 17 bases remaining between them. From germline, CDR1 is ENHRY and CDR2 SYGVKD. The DNA of the CDR3 is TGTGCCATCAGCCCAGCGTCCACCCGTACCTACGAGCAGTACTTC. Its translation: CAISPASTRTYEQYF.

The chain couples TRBV7-2 to TRBJ2-3; TRBD1 matches 7 bases. CDR1 is SGHTA and CDR2 is FQGNSA in the germline V gene. After removal of 4 bases from V and 2 bases from J, the junction contained 3 bases not matched to a gene. This CDR3 region has 14 residues. The CDR3 loop reads CASSWGTATDTQYF. The CDR3 DNA sequence: TGTGCCAGCAGCTGGGGGACAGCCACAGATACGCAGTATTTT.

The chain recombines TRBV6-5 with TRBJ2-2; D is unresolved. Germline CDR1 reads MNHEY; CDR2 reads SVGAGI. Trimming took 2 bases from V and 9 from J, leaving 10 bases between them. The CDR3 totals 13 residues. Written as DNA, the CDR3 is TGTGCCAGCAGTTACGTACCCATCAGGGAGCTGTTTTTT. As protein: CASSYVPIRELFF.

J is TRBJ2-5 and V is TRBV13, with 7 bases lining up with TRBD1. Germline CDR1 and CDR2: PRHDT and FYEKMQ (reference sequence). This CDR3 is built from 13 residues. Trimming took 5 bases from V and 4 from J; bases not matched to a gene: 4. The CDR3 reads CASSHRQGETQYF. The CDR3, as DNA: TGTGCCAGCAGCCACAGACAGGGAGAGACCCAGTACTTC.

The sample holds many counts of this clonotype. V is TRBV28 and J is TRBJ1-4, with D possibly matching TRBD1 (5 bases). Trimming took 9 bases from V and 1 from J, leaving 15 bases between them. This CDR3 is built from 15 residues. Germline lookup yields CDR1 MDHEN and CDR2 SYDVKM. The CDR3 coding sequence is TGTGCCAGTAGATCCGGGGGAGAAACTAATGAAAAACTGTTTTTT. Translating it yields CASRSGGETNEKLFF.

This clonotype appeared a few times. The DNA for the CDR3 is TGTGCCAGCAGCTTAGGTGGGGGCCAGGGAGATACGCAGTATTTT. This translates into CASSLGGGQGDTQYF. The chain joins TRBV11-2 to TRBJ2-3; weak D call: TRBD1 (6 bases). This CDR3 comprises 15 residues. Germline lookup yields CDR1 SGHAT and CDR2 FQNNGV. Trimming left V 1 base short and J 5 bases short, with 13 bases between.

This clonotype was recorded many times. The rearrangement joins TRBV12-3 or TRBV12-4 to TRBJ1-1, with D tentatively TRBD1 (5 bases). V was pared by 6 bases and J by 4 bases, with 15 bases between. This CDR3 has 14 amino acids. Written as DNA, the CDR3 is TGTGCCAGCAGCCCCCCCATGGGGGGCACTGAAGCTTTCTTT. Amino acids: CASSPPMGGTEAFF.